This TCR beta chain was retrieved from a study of CD8+ T cells in alopecia areata. This clone has more than one count but fewer than ten. Its antigen is currently unknown. Study-wide results and limits: Normal skin's resident alphabeta T cells are also sequenced in scalp samples. Lesional scalp exceeded normal scalp in clonality, especially in alopecia totalis/universalis.

Germline loops: CDR1 LNHDA, CDR2 SQIVND (reference sequence). V was pared by 3 bases and J by 10 bases, with 12 bases between. This CDR3 comprises 12 residues. Peripheral blood, together with lesional scalp punch biopsies, was collected from alopecia areata patients. T lymphocytes (CD4+ and CD8+) were sorted from PBMCs. Extracted from the samples, RNA was reverse transcribed into cDNA to serve as the sequencing template. TCRdb's table, derived via immunoSEQ multiplex PCR, lists solely in-frame clones and lacks some. This table holds 90,000 to 130,000 clones, under 65% found once. This receptor was taken from a human donor with alopecia areata. The chain uses TRBV19 and TRBJ1-2; D ambiguous. The sample was NKG2D-low CD8+ T cells sorted from blood. Here the CDR3 reads CASSIALVAYTF. The CDR3 coding sequence is TGTGCCAGTAGTATTGCCCTCGTCGCCTACACCTTC.